These 29 T cell receptor beta chains share one sample of origin, sequenced in a study of cytomegalovirus exposure and HLA in healthy donors. Primers for the PCR totalled 60 Vbeta and 13 Jbeta. Measured with immunoSEQ multiplex PCR; TCRdb has only the in-frame clones, and not every one. The sample has 150,000 to 200,000 clones; about 79% are singletons. The sample was PBMCs. The receptors here all came from a man aged 45-65 years in good health and CMV-seropositive.

This clone turned up a few times. This sequence joins TRBV7-8 and TRBJ1-1; D is uncertain. Trimming cost V 2 bases and J 5 bases, with 9 bases left between them. CDR1 and CDR2 from the germline V gene are SGHVS and FQNEAQ. This CDR3 comprises 13 residues. CDR3 protein: CASSLIVGTEAFF. Here the CDR3 DNA reads TGTGCCAGCAGCTTAATAGTCGGGACTGAAGCTTTCTTT.

This clone has a handful of counts. The CDR3 nucleotides read TGTGCCACCAGCAGAGGGACAGGGGATAATTCACCCCTCCACTTT. It codes for CATSRGTGDNSPLHF. The rearrangement joins TRBV15 to TRBJ1-6; TRBD1 matches 9 bases. The trim removed 1 base at V and 5 bases at J, leaving 0 bases unmatched. The CDR3 runs to 15 residues. Looked up from germline, CDR1 is LNHNV and CDR2 is YYDKDF (reference sequence).

The chain links TRBV7-2 to TRBJ2-5; 7 bases line up with TRBD2. Unmatched junction bases numbered 6, after V lost 5 bases and J lost 0 bases. CDR3 size: 15 residues. Germline loops: CDR1 SGHTA, CDR2 FQGNSA. In DNA form, the CDR3 reads TGTGCCAGCAGCAGACTAGCCCTATACCAAGAGACCCAGTACTTC. Translated, it gives CASSRLALYQETQYF.

This chain joins TRBV6-5 and TRBJ1-2, with 7 bases lining up with TRBD1. Germline trimming cut 5 bases from V and 3 bases from J; bases unmatched to any gene: 3. The CDR3 totals 13 residues. The germline gives CDR1 MNHEY, CDR2 SVGAGI. The CDR3 here is CASSQGQDYGYTF. DNA of the CDR3: TGTGCCAGCAGTCAAGGACAGGACTATGGCTACACCTTC.

The chain joins TRBV6-5 to TRBJ1-1; D perhaps matches TRBD1 (5 bases). This CDR3 spans 14 amino acids. Germline V gene sequence: CDR1 MNHEY, CDR2 SVGAGI. V lost 5 bases, J lost 4 bases, and 14 bases lay in between. The DNA for the CDR3 is TGTGCCAGCAGTCTTAAGGGGCTCAGCACTGAAGCTTTCTTT. It codes for CASSLKGLSTEAFF.

The chain recombines TRBV19 with TRBJ2-7, with D perhaps matching TRBD1 (5 bases). Trimming took off 9 bases at V and 5 bases at J, with 17 bases between the two ends. This CDR3 has 13 residues. Germline lookup yields CDR1 LNHDA and CDR2 SQIVND (reference sequence). The CDR3 sequence: CASQNTLGDEQYF. The CDR3 region has the DNA TGTGCCAGCCAGAACACCTTAGGGGACGAGCAGTACTTC.

The chain carries TRBV25-1 and TRBJ2-7; 7 positions match TRBD1. This CDR3 region has 15 residues. Losses at the gene ends were 9 bases for V and 0 bases for J; bases not matched to a gene: 11. The germline gives CDR1 MGHDK, CDR2 SYGVNS. The CDR3 nucleotides are TGTGCCAGACCCATCAGGGACAGAAACTCCTACGAGCAGTACTTC. Translating it yields CARPIRDRNSYEQYF.

The V call is TRBV5-6, the J call TRBJ1-5, with a weak D call TRBD1 (5 bases). Trimming took off 1 base at V and 2 bases at J, with 10 bases between the two ends. The CDR3 runs to 15 residues. Germline V gives CDR1 SGHDT, CDR2 YYEEEE. CDR3 sequence reads: CASSLKGPRNQPQHF. In DNA form, the CDR3 reads TGTGCCAGCAGCTTGAAGGGGCCCCGCAATCAGCCCCAGCATTTT.

The rearrangement joins TRBV2 to TRBJ2-3; a possible D gene is TRBD1 (6 bases). Germline V lookup: CDR1 SNHLY, CDR2 FYNNEI. The CDR3 loop spans 15 amino acids. V shed 6 bases and J shed 1 base, with 14 bases lying between them. The CDR3 spells CASRPTGIRTDTQYF. In DNA, the CDR3 is TGTGCCAGCAGGCCGACAGGCATCCGCACAGATACGCAGTATTTT.

The chain has TRBV5-1 and TRBJ2-2; 9 bases are a match to TRBD1. Looked up from germline, CDR1 is SGHRS and CDR2 is YFSETQ. This CDR3 region has 14 residues. J gave up 6 bases and V 3 bases, and 3 bases lay outside the gene matches. CDR3 sequence reads: CASSSRQGAGELFF. In DNA form, the CDR3 reads TGCGCCAGCAGCTCTCGACAGGGGGCCGGGGAGCTGTTTTTT.

This chain links TRBV5-1 with TRBJ2-5; D is ambiguous. Trimming stripped 7 bases from V and 1 base from J, with 11 bases between. The CDR3 runs to 13 residues. CDR1 and CDR2 from the germline V gene are SGHRS and YFSETQ. The DNA for the CDR3 is TGCGCCAGCTCTATGAAACCCCAAGAGACCCAGTACTTC. It encodes CASSMKPQETQYF.

V usage is TRBV2 and J usage is TRBJ2-1; 14 bases are a match to TRBD2. Trimming took 6 bases from V and 8 from J; bases not matched to a gene: 9. The CDR3 sequence is 16 residues long. Germline CDR1 and CDR2: SNHLY and FYNNEI. The CDR3 DNA follows: TGTGCCAGCAGGTACCTGGGACTAGCGGGAGACTATGAGCAGTTCTTC. Its translation: CASRYLGLAGDYEQFF.

This chain connects TRBV4-3 to TRBJ1-5; D uncertain. The V gene lost 4 bases and the J gene lost 5 bases, with 9 bases spanning the gap. Germline V gene sequence: CDR1 LGHNA, CDR2 YSLEER. The CDR3 totals 13 residues. The CDR3 loop is CASSLSLDQPQHF. The CDR3 coding sequence is TGCGCCAGCAGCCTCAGTCTTGATCAGCCCCAGCATTTT.

The chain recombines TRBV5-1 with TRBJ1-4, with TRBD1 as a possible D gene (6 bases). Trimming stripped 4 bases from V and 3 bases from J, with 13 bases between. Germline V gene sequence: CDR1 SGHRS, CDR2 YFSETQ. The CDR3 totals 15 residues. CDR3 DNA sequence: TGCGCCAGCAGCGCCGCAGGGGCGGCTAATGAAAAACTGTTTTTT. The encoded protein is CASSAAGAANEKLFF.

The chain links TRBV4-1 to TRBJ2-3; a weak D match, TRBD1 (6 bases). CDR1 MGHRA and CDR2 YSYEKL come from the germline V gene. Trimming removed 5 bases from V and 11 bases from J, with 20 bases in between. CDR3 size: 14 residues. Here the CDR3 DNA reads TGCGCCAGCAGCACTCTCTCGGCCCAGGGGCGGCAGTATTTT. Its protein is CASSTLSAQGRQYF.

The chain recombines TRBV15 with TRBJ1-2, with 7 nucleotides matching TRBD1. The germline V gene has CDR1 LNHNV and CDR2 YYDKDF (reference sequence). The V and J ends lost 5 bases and 8 bases, in that order; junction bases with no gene match: 8. The CDR3 has 13 amino acids. The CDR3 DNA is TGTGCCACCAGCGGACCACAGGGGCGAGGCTACACCTTC. This encodes CATSGPQGRGYTF.

The chain has TRBV10-1 and TRBJ2-2, with 8 bases aligning to TRBD1. V was pared by 3 bases and J by 2 bases, with 11 bases of the junction left unmatched. The CDR3 extends over 18 amino acids. Per the germline V gene, CDR1 is WNHNN and CDR2 is SYGVQD (reference sequence). The CDR3 DNA is TGCGCCAGCAGTGATTATCTCCTCGGACAGGGAAACACCGGGGAGCTGTTTTTT. Residues: CASSDYLLGQGNTGELFF.

The chain uses TRBV10-3 and TRBJ1-1; D ambiguous. Germline assignment: CDR1 ENHRY and CDR2 SYGVKD. This CDR3 has 15 residues. V dropped 0 bases and J dropped 0 bases, with 8 bases sitting between them. The CDR3, as DNA: TGTGCCATCAGTGAGTCTGGCAACCTGAACACTGAAGCTTTCTTT. It codes for CAISESGNLNTEAFF.

V usage is TRBV5-1 and J usage is TRBJ1-2; no definite D call. Germline loops: CDR1 SGHRS, CDR2 YFSETQ. Between the trimmed V and J ends, which lost 4 bases and 4 bases, there was a span of 8 bases. This CDR3 is 12 amino acids long. CDR3 nucleotides: TGCGCCAGCAGCCCGGAGGGCTATGGCTACACCTTC. It translates to CASSPEGYGYTF.

This clone was found once. The J gene is TRBJ1-4, the V gene TRBV9, with D unclear. CDR1 is SGDLS and CDR2 is YYNGEE in the germline V gene. This CDR3 spans 15 amino acids. V was pared by 3 bases and J by 7 bases, with 16 bases between. CDR3 coding DNA: TGTGCCAGCAGCGCGGAGGACCATGCGGTTGAAAAACTGTTTTTT. As protein: CASSAEDHAVEKLFF.

The gene calls are TRBV7-9 and TRBJ2-5; the match to TRBD1 covers 7 bases. The DNA end is a closer match to TRBJ2-7, so the J assignment may be wrong. The germline gives CDR1 SEHNR, CDR2 FQNEAQ (reference sequence). This CDR3 is built from 13 residues. The CDR3 protein is CASSFGQAYEQYF. CDR3 nucleotide sequence: TGTGCCAGCAGCTTCGGACAGGCCTACGAGCAGTACTTC.

CDR3 coding DNA: TGTGCCAGCAGCGGAGGTAGCGGGAGGTTAGATACGCAGTATTTT. The encoded protein is CASSGGSGRLDTQYF. The chain has TRBV7-3 and TRBJ2-3; 10 nucleotides align to TRBD2. The CDR3 loop spans 15 amino acids. Trimming took 5 bases from V and 5 from J; bases not matched to a gene: 7. From germline, CDR1 is SGHTA and CDR2 FQGTGA.

V and J are TRBV25-1 and TRBJ1-2, with 9 nucleotides matching TRBD1. J lost 8 bases, V lost 6 bases, and 7 bases had no gene match. There are 13 residues in the CDR3. Germline V gene data show CDR1 as MGHDK and CDR2 as SYGVNS. The CDR3 nucleotides are TGTGCCAGCAGCGAACAGGGGGCGCGAGGCTACACCTTC. Translated: CASSEQGARGYTF.

The chain has TRBV7-8 and TRBJ2-1; D remains ambiguous. V shed 5 bases and J shed 0 bases, with 11 bases lying between them. The CDR3 is 15 residues long. The V gene's germline CDR1 is SGHVS and CDR2 FQNEAQ. CDR3 protein: CASSLPLPSYNEQFF. The CDR3 DNA follows: TGTGCCAGCAGCCTCCCTCTCCCCTCCTACAATGAGCAGTTCTTC.

The chain has TRBV5-1 and TRBJ2-3; D unresolved. Trimming took off 4 bases at V and 6 bases at J, with 6 bases between the two ends. The CDR3 runs to 11 residues. Germline loops: CDR1 SGHRS, CDR2 YFSETQ. For the CDR3, the DNA is TGCGCCAGCAGCCTTGAGGATACGCAGTATTTT. This gives the protein CASSLEDTQYF. The full variable domain, with the rest looked up from reference TRBV5-1 and TRBJ2-3, is KAGVTQTPRYLIKTRGQQVTLSCSPISGHRSVSWYQQTPGQGLQFLFEYFSETQRNKGNFPGRFSGRQFSNSRSEMNVSTLELGDSALYLCASSLEDTQYFGPGTRLTVL.

This clone was detected once. Written as DNA, the CDR3 is TGCAGTGCTTCGCAAGAGACCCAGTACTTC. Translation gives CSASQETQYF. This chain links TRBV20-1 with TRBJ2-5; D uncertain. V was trimmed by 5 bases and J by 2 bases, leaving 3 bases between them. The CDR3 loop spans 10 amino acids. Germline lookup yields CDR1 DFQATT and CDR2 SNEGSKA (reference sequence).

This chain uses TRBV6-6 with TRBJ2-2, with TRBD2 matching over 13 bases. The CDR3 is made up of 16 amino acids. Germline lookup yields CDR1 MNHNY and CDR2 SVGAGI (reference sequence). Trimming took 7 bases from V and 0 from J; bases not matched to a gene: 2. CDR3 sequence (DNA): TGTGCCAGCACCGGACTAGCGGGGGCGAACACCGGGGAGCTGTTTTTT. It translates to CASTGLAGANTGELFF.

V is TRBV18 and J is TRBJ1-5, with D unclear. Germline assignment: CDR1 KGHSH and CDR2 LQKENI. Trimming shortened V by 3 bases and J by 7 bases, and 13 bases separated the two germline ends. The CDR3 runs to 14 residues. DNA of the CDR3: TGTGCCAGCTCACCGGATTCGGGGAGCCAGCCCCAGCATTTT. The encoded protein is CASSPDSGSQPQHF. Complete variable domain (other parts from reference TRBV18 and TRBJ1-5): NAGVMQNPRHLVRRRGQEARLRCSPMKGHSHVYWYRQLPEEGLKFMVYLQKENIIDESGMPKERFSAEFPKEGPSILRIQQVVRGDSAAYFCASSPDSGSQPQHFGDGTRLSIL.

This clone was recorded only once. The genes are TRBV30 and TRBJ2-3, with D unresolved. The V gene lost 5 bases and the J gene lost 6 bases, with 15 bases spanning the gap. The CDR3 runs 13 residues. CDR1 is GTSNPN and CDR2 is SVGIG in the germline V gene (reference sequence). The CDR3 region is CAWSWRVWDTQYF. The DNA of the CDR3 is TGTGCCTGGTCCTGGAGAGTTTGGGATACGCAGTATTTT.